A selection of T cell receptor beta chains follows, all from one sample in a study of T cell repertoires in cytomegalovirus infection. Which antigens these TCRs recognize remains unknown. Each CDR3 protein gets one entry after TCRdb re-called the reads with MiXCR. The sample consists of 700,000 to 950,000 distinct CDR3 sequences, about 33% of them appearing once. The sample consisted of cultured CD8+ T cells from PBMCs, taken from culture after CMV antigen stimulation. The receptors here all came from a human donor in good health (CMV status not recorded). Some clones in this sample may be carry-over from other donors' samples. The CDR3 runs from the conserved cysteine through the conserved F or W. A D gene is named only where the DNA matches it firmly. Only part of the rows carry a size: once, few, many, or a class if the clone is expanded.

clone_size j_call d_call v_call cdr3_nt cdr3_aa
few TRBJ2-5 . TRBV2 TGTGCCAGCAGTGAAACCAGGCAAGAGACCCAGTACTTC CASSETRQETQYF
. TRBJ2-2 TRBD1 TRBV7-6 TGTGCCAGCAGCGGGGACAGGGAACACGGGGAGCTGTTTTTT CASSGDREHGELFF
. TRBJ1-5 . TRBV4-3 TGCGCCAGCAGCCACCCATACGGGGCCCAGCCCCAGCATTTT CASSHPYGAQPQHF
. TRBJ2-2 . TRBV7-6 TGTGCCAGCAGTTTAGCGTTTTCCACCGGGGAGCTGTTTTTT CASSLAFSTGELFF
. TRBJ1-1 . TRBV12-5 TGTGTTAGTGCCCCCCCCGCCGGGGGGCGAAACACTGAAGCTTTCTTT CVSAPPAGGRNTEAFF
. TRBJ2-7 . TRBV6-6 TGTGCCAGCAGTTACTCGAAGGTCGAGCAGTACTTC CASSYSKVEQYF
many TRBJ2-3 . TRBV7-2 TGTGCCAGCAGCCCCTGGCAGGGCACAGATACGCAGTATTTT CASSPWQGTDTQYF
many TRBJ2-7 TRBD2 TRBV6-1 TGTGCCAGCAGTGAAGAGTTAATTAGCGGGGGGCATTACTCCTACGAGCAGTACTTC CASSEELISGGHYSYEQYF
few TRBJ1-6 . TRBV7-9 TGTGCCAGCAGCTTCGACGAGAATAATTCACCCCTCCACTTT CASSFDENNSPLHF
few TRBJ1-2 TRBD1 TRBV9 TGTGCCAGCAGCGCACAGGGGAACTATGGCTACACCTTC CASSAQGNYGYTF
. TRBJ1-5 TRBD1 TRBV6-2/TRBV6-3 TGTGCCAGCAGTCCCGTGACAGGGACTAGCAATCAGCCCCAGCATTTT CASSPVTGTSNQPQHF
many TRBJ1-5 TRBD1 TRBV7-2 TGTGCCAGCAGCCCAGAGGACAGGGGGCAGCCCCAGCATTTT CASSPEDRGQPQHF
. TRBJ2-7 . TRBV7-2 TGTGCCAGCAGCTTAGTAGAATGGTCGGGCTACGAGCAGTACTTC CASSLVEWSGYEQYF
. TRBJ1-6 TRBD1 TRBV12-3/TRBV12-4 TGTGCCAGCACCCCCACAGGACAGGGCAATTCACCCCTCCACTTT CASTPTGQGNSPLHF
. TRBJ2-2 TRBD2 TRBV5-4 TGTGCCAGCAGCTATAGCGGGGGTTACACCGGGGAGCTGTTTTTT CASSYSGGYTGELFF